A single sample gave rise to the 21 T cell receptor beta chains below, sequenced in a study of T cells expressing NK-cell markers. After re-calling the 5' RACE reads, TCRdb lists one entry per CDR3 protein, DNA absent. The listing records about 260,000 distinct CDR3 sequences. The material sequenced was blood T cells: a sorted CD56 or NKG2C T cell subset, CD4+ or CD8+ T cells, or bulk PBMC T cells (not recorded which). These receptors were collected from a woman between 18 and 69 years old in good health.

The V and J genes are TRBV12-3 or TRBV12-4 and TRBJ1-5. The CDR3 covers 15 residues. CDR3 in amino acids: CASSFPSGGDQPQHF.

The rearrangement links TRBV7-2 to TRBJ2-4; absent DNA, TCRdb's TRBD1 call cannot be checked. Germline CDR1 reads SGHTA; CDR2 reads FQGNSA. CDR3 length: 16 amino acids. CDR3 sequence reads: CASSAAGGTGLNIQYF.

This CDR3 is CASSLGTSIPEAFF. The chain is built from TRBV7-2 and TRBJ1-1. Germline assignment: CDR1 SGHTA and CDR2 FQGNSA. The CDR3 is 14 residues long.

This chain links TRBV20-1 with TRBJ1-5. The CDR3 loop spans 14 amino acids. The V gene's germline CDR1 is DFQATT and CDR2 SNEGSKA (reference sequence). The CDR3 is CSASRPNSNQPQHF.

The chain employs TRBV5-1 and TRBJ2-3; with no DNA, the TCRdb D assignment of TRBD1 cannot be verified. The CDR3 has 12 residues. Per germline, CDR1 SGHRS and CDR2 YFSETQ. CDR3 in amino acids: CASNPGTDTQYF.

The genes are TRBV20-1 and TRBJ2-3; no DNA is available, so the TRBD2 call from TCRdb remains unchecked. The CDR3 totals 16 residues. Germline CDR1 DFQATT, CDR2 SNEGSKA (reference sequence). CDR3 residues: CSARDPRTSGTDTQYF.

The chain has TRBV7-2 and TRBJ2-5; TCRdb calls TRBD2, which cannot be checked without DNA. CDR3 length: 15 residues. CDR1 is SGHTA and CDR2 is FQGNSA in the germline V gene. The CDR3 loop reads CASRSGLAGGETQYF.

V gene TRBV20-1 combines with J gene TRBJ1-2; the TCRdb D gene call, TRBD1, has no DNA to confirm it. Germline V gene data show CDR1 as DFQATT and CDR2 as SNEGSKA (reference sequence). The CDR3 spans 11 residues. The CDR3 is CSASTGVGYTF.

V gene TRBV4-3 combines with J gene TRBJ2-1; TCRdb names TRBD1, which stays unverified in the absence of DNA. The CDR3 covers 16 residues. Germline V lookup: CDR1 LGHNA, CDR2 YSLEER. The CDR3 spells CASSPPRGASYNEQFF.

This chain uses TRBV6-2 or TRBV6-3 with TRBJ1-2. This CDR3 has 15 residues. The V gene's germline CDR1 is MNHEY and CDR2 SVGEGT. CDR3 amino acids: CASTRALTVNYGYTF.

The V gene is TRBV7-2, the J gene TRBJ2-2. Germline-derived CDR1 and CDR2 are SGHTA and FQGNSA. The CDR3 has 15 amino acids. This CDR3 is CASSLGSRNTGELFF.

J is TRBJ2-3 and V is TRBV4-3; TCRdb gives TRBD2 as the D gene, but with no DNA this cannot be confirmed. The CDR3 contains 16 residues. From germline, CDR1 is LGHNA and CDR2 YSLEER. CDR3 in amino acids: CASSQDLMVAGDTQYF.

The chain combines TRBV18 with TRBJ2-5; as DNA is missing, the TRBD2 call by TCRdb cannot be tested. The CDR3 is 14 residues long. Germline V gene sequence: CDR1 KGHSH, CDR2 LQKENI. The CDR3 loop reads CASSPSGSQETQYF.

This chain links TRBV6-2 or TRBV6-3 with TRBJ2-1; TCRdb's D call, TRBD2, is unchecked because there is no DNA. Germline CDR1 and CDR2: MNHEY and SVGEGT. The CDR3 length is 15 residues. CDR3 protein: CASSYSTLAGDEQFF.

The chain recombines TRBV5-1 with TRBJ2-2; TCRdb picks TRBD1, but there is no DNA to check that call. This CDR3 region has 15 residues. Per the germline V gene, CDR1 is SGHRS and CDR2 is YFSETQ. CDR3 loop: CASSYGPESTGELFF.

The chain combines TRBV9 with TRBJ2-1; absent DNA, TCRdb's TRBD1 call cannot be checked. The length of the CDR3 is 15 residues. The germline V gene has CDR1 SGDLS and CDR2 YYNGEE. The CDR3 sequence: CASSGGTGLYNEQFF.

The chain employs TRBV11-2 and TRBJ2-1; TCRdb outputs TRBD2, but without DNA this stays unchecked. The CDR3 length is 15 residues. The germline CDR1 and CDR2 sequences are SGHAT and FQNNGV. The CDR3 spells CASSPRGSAYNEQFF.

The chain employs TRBV10-2 and TRBJ2-5; with no DNA, the TCRdb D assignment of TRBD2 cannot be verified. The CDR3 length is 15 residues. Germline-derived CDR1 and CDR2 are WSHSY and SAAADI. CDR3 loop: CASSVTPPPGETQYF.

The V and J genes are TRBV29-1 and TRBJ1-3; TCRdb names TRBD1, which stays unverified in the absence of DNA. The germline CDR1 and CDR2 sequences are SQVTM and ANQGSEA. The CDR3 has 13 residues. CDR3 region: CSVGGGERNTIYF.

The V and J genes are TRBV20-1 and TRBJ1-1. CDR1 is DFQATT and CDR2 is SNEGSKA in the germline V gene (reference sequence). There are 12 residues in the CDR3. The chain's CDR3 is CSAYREGTEAFF.

The chain couples TRBV9 to TRBJ2-2. The CDR3 runs to 14 residues. Germline V gives CDR1 SGDLS, CDR2 YYNGEE. The CDR3 spells CASRESRGTGELFF.